This TCR beta chain was identified during a study of immune evolution from preneoplasia to lung adenocarcinoma. Whole-study results and caveats: Highest clonality occurred in KRAS-mutant, not EGFR-mutant or double wild-type, nodules.

Some clones are missing from TCRdb's copy, which holds only in-frame ones; the method was immunoSEQ multiplex PCR. This table holds about 41,000 clones, approximately 80% found once. A remark on this clone: Its antigen is still unknown.

The clonotype originates from a person in their sixties with lung adenocarcinoma. Sequenced input: FFPE invasive lung adenocarcinoma tissue.

The CDR3 bases are TGTGCCAGCAGCTTAGTCGCGGGGGGAACGCAGACCCAGTACTTC. Translation: CASSLVAGGTQTQYF. V is TRBV11-2 and J is TRBJ2-5; 8 bases match TRBD2. The length of the CDR3 is 15 residues. CDR1 and CDR2 (germline): SGHAT, FQNNGV. V shed 1 base, J shed 6 bases, and the junction held 7 bases outside the gene matches.